Listed below are T cell receptor beta chains from one sample, sequenced in a study of cytomegalovirus exposure and HLA in healthy donors. The table came from immunoSEQ multiplex PCR; TCRdb's copy has only in-frame clones and leaves some out. This table has tens of thousands of clones, 94% appearing once. The source material was PBMCs. These receptor sequences come from a man between 18 and 35 years old in good health and CMV-seropositive. The conserved cysteine and the conserved F or W are not part of the CDR3 here. D genes are given only for firm matches.

j_gene,len,d_gene,v_gene,CDR3aa
TRBJ2-2,15,TRBD1,TRBV5-1,ASSLAVGGQGAGELF
TRBJ2-7,12,TRBD1,TRBV29-1,SVVGQGTKDEQY
TRBJ2-7,12,TRBD1,TRBV28,ASSLGTAMYEQY
TRBJ2-7,11,.,TRBV18,ASSTGIRYEQY
TRBJ2-1,13,TRBD1,TRBV28,ASSGTGATGNEQF
TRBJ2-3,8,.,TRBV2,AVGGGTQY
TRBJ2-3,13,.,TRBV10-1,ASSDPTVNPNTQY
TRBJ2-3,15,.,TRBV5-1,ASSLSEGSGTTDTQY
TRBJ2-7,12,TRBD1,TRBV19,ASSHGTGSYEQY
TRBJ2-3,11,.,TRBV28,ASSGVNTDTQY
TRBJ1-5,14,.,TRBV4-1,ASSLQHRVRWEPQH
TRBJ1-2,11,TRBD1,TRBV30,AWSDRDRDGYT
TRBJ2-1,12,TRBD2,TRBV19,ASSSSGVKNEQF
TRBJ2-3,20,TRBD2,TRBV9,ASSVEPLVAGEGGWEPDTQY
TRBJ2-1,13,TRBD2,TRBV5-1,ASSLASGVYNEQF
TRBJ2-3,10,.,TRBV7-8,ASSSFKDTQY
TRBJ2-1,13,.,TRBV11-2,ASSLERGNHNEQF
TRBJ1-1,11,.,TRBV5-1,ASSLAGGLEAF
TRBJ1-3,12,.,TRBV15,ATRSSLSGNTIY
TRBJ2-7,12,TRBD1,TRBV28,ASSLEGGQDEQY
TRBJ1-2,12,.,TRBV28,ASSLVQGSRGYT
TRBJ2-2,15,TRBD2,TRBV28,ASSLGTSGSSAGELF
TRBJ2-3,11,.,TRBV6-4,ASRKTLTDTQY
TRBJ2-2,13,TRBD2,TRBV5-1,ASIGGGANTGELF
TRBJ2-1,12,.,TRBV6-6,ASSYSRVYNEQF
TRBJ2-2,16,TRBD1,TRBV5-1,ASSTTGTGDGNTGELF
TRBJ1-1,12,.,TRBV5-1,ASSFGQMNTEAF
TRBJ1-4,13,TRBD1,TRBV11-2,ASSLAGQNNEKLF
TRBJ2-5,11,.,TRBV29-1,SAARGSQETQY
TRBJ2-2,14,.,TRBV5-1,ASSTVQFPNTGELF
TRBJ2-2,11,.,TRBV5-1,ASSLGGNGELF
TRBJ1-4,12,.,TRBV21-1,ASSVGQGAEKLF
TRBJ2-1,14,TRBD1,TRBV9,ASSGWTGGKYNEQF
TRBJ2-1,12,TRBD1,TRBV30,AWSALDRGGEQF
TRBJ2-7,11,TRBD2,TRBV4-1,ASSRGGPYEQY
TRBJ1-5,13,.,TRBV12-5,ASAAGESSNQPQH
TRBJ2-5,13,TRBD2,TRBV18,ASSPVAGGQETQY
TRBJ2-1,14,TRBD2,TRBV11-2,ASSVEAGGGYNEQF
TRBJ2-5,12,TRBD1,TRBV5-1,ASSPGRTGLEQY
TRBJ2-4,14,.,TRBV5-1,ASSSRKGRGGNIQY
TRBJ2-7,9,.,TRBV11-2,ASTQAYEQY
TRBJ1-3,13,.,TRBV15,ATSRVKGAGNTIY
TRBJ2-1,15,.,TRBV7-9,ASSPIQGRSSYNEQF
TRBJ2-1,11,.,TRBV2,ASNYAGYNEQF
TRBJ1-2,12,TRBD1,TRBV5-6,ASSYGTGVYGYT
TRBJ2-5,12,TRBD2,TRBV6-5,ASGGSGRAETQY
TRBJ2-2,15,TRBD1,TRBV7-8,ASSPQPQGAASGELF
TRBJ1-1,13,.,TRBV10-3,AISESTSGVNEAF
TRBJ2-3,11,.,TRBV7-3,ASSLTIGDTQY
TRBJ2-1,15,TRBD1,TRBV6-4,ASSDSEGSGGFSGQF
TRBJ1-2,14,TRBD1,TRBV2,ASSESPDRGGYGYT
TRBJ1-2,14,.,TRBV5-1,ASSQEGWGSNYGYT
TRBJ2-7,12,TRBD1,TRBV2,ASSDGDRAYEQY